The 26 T cell receptor beta chains below come from one sample, sequenced in a study of CD8+ T cells in alopecia areata. RNA extraction and reverse transcription yielded cDNA as sequencing template. The protocol was immunoSEQ multiplex PCR, while the TCRdb copy is restricted to in-frame clones and leaves out a portion. The specimen gives approximately 280,000 clones without singletons; the ten biggest hold 1.2%. Pooled cells of cutaneous lymph node origin were sorted on CD4, CD8alpha, NKG2D, NKG2ACE and other markers. The sample taken for sequencing was CD4+ T cells sorted from a lymph node. The receptors come from a C3H/HeJ mouse with alopecia areata. The mouse line has the MHC haplotype H2-k.

Remarks on this clone: Mouse gene names apply. The read finishes 4 residues shy of the CDR3 end, and the germline J gene is used to complete it. This chain links TRBV13-1 with TRBJ1-1, with 9 bases matching TRBD1. The CDR3 is 13 amino acids. Germline CDR1 reads NSHNY; CDR2 reads SYGAGN. Partial CDR3 DNA: TGTGCCAGCAGGAACAGGGGGCGCCGA. It yields the protein CASRNRGRR. The entire CDR3 protein reads CASRNRGRREVFF.

Only a few counts were recorded for this clone. The listed genes are named as in mouse. The read terminates 4 residues ahead of where the CDR3 ends, so the germline J gene completes it. The chain has TRBV5 and TRBJ1-1; D is unclear. The germline V gene encodes CDR1 LGHNA and CDR2 YNLKQL (reference sequence). The CDR3 is 12 amino acids. The CDR3 DNA, read in part, is TGTGCCAGCAGCCACCGACAAACA. This encodes CASSHRQT. The whole CDR3 sequence reads CASSHRQTEVFF.

Notes on this clone: The genes and germline here are from mouse. The missing CDR3 end, 4 residues past where the read stops, is filled in from the germline J gene. The identical CDR3 is also encoded by other nucleotide sequences in the sample. The rearrangement links TRBV13-3 to TRBJ2-2; a possible D gene is TRBD1 (7 bases). Germline V gives CDR1 NNHDY, CDR2 SYVADS. The V gene lost 0 bases and the J gene lost 4 bases, with 13 bases spanning the gap. The CDR3 covers 16 residues. Here the CDR3 reads CASSDARGQGTGQLYF. The part of the CDR3 DNA that was read is TGTGCCAGCAGTGATGCAAGGGGGCAAGGCACCGGG. Full variable domain (outside the CDR3, taken from reference TRBV13-3 and TRBJ2-2): EAAVTQSPRSKVAVTGGKVTLSCHQTNNHDYMYWYRQDTGHGLRLIHYSYVADSTEKGDIPDGYKASRPSQENFSLILELASLSQTAVYFCASSDARGQGTGQLYFGEGSKLTVL.

This clone was observed a few times. The gene names given are mouse names. The read comes to an end 4 residues before the CDR3 does, leaving the germline J gene to fill in the end. The chain recombines TRBV13-2 with TRBJ2-7; 12 bases agree with TRBD2. Germline V gene data show CDR1 as NNHNN and CDR2 as SYGAGS (reference sequence). This CDR3 region has 15 residues. The CDR3 loop is CASGVPGLGGYEQYF. Incomplete CDR3 DNA: TGTGCCAGCGGTGTTCCGGGACTGGGGGGTTAT.

On this clone: The germline and genes are mouse ones. From the germline J gene comes the end of the CDR3, since the read stops 4 residues before it. Other DNA sequences in this sample translate to the same CDR3. The chain has TRBV13-1 and TRBJ2-7; maybe TRBD2 (5 bases). Germline CDR1 and CDR2: NSHNY and SYGAGN. Between the trimmed V and J ends, which lost 0 bases and 0 bases, there was a span of 7 bases. The CDR3 totals 14 residues. This CDR3 is CASSDVGSSYEQYF. Incomplete CDR3 DNA: TGTGCCAGCAGTGATGTGGGGTCCTCCTAT.

As for this clone: Each gene name is a mouse one. The CDR3 is cut off 4 residues early in the read; its end comes from the germline J gene. At the DNA level, this CDR3 is encoded by other sequences in the same sample as well. The rearrangement links TRBV13-1 to TRBJ2-7; no clear D. Germline lookup yields CDR1 NSHNY and CDR2 SYGAGN. V was cut by 2 bases and J by 1 base, with 4 bases left in between. CDR3 length equals 12 residues. The CDR3 is CASSDWSYEQYF. CDR3 DNA, as far as it was read: TGTGCCAGCAGTGACTGGTCCTAT.

On this clone itself: Gene names refer to mouse genes. The read halts 4 residues ahead of the CDR3 end, with the missing end drawn from the germline J gene. V is TRBV13-2 and J is TRBJ2-3, with 8 nucleotides matching TRBD1. Losses at the gene ends were 5 bases for V and 1 base for J; bases not matched to a gene: 3. Germline CDR1 is NNHNN and CDR2 is SYGAGS (reference sequence). This CDR3 is 14 amino acids long. CDR3 in amino acids: CASGDRVGAETLYF. The covered CDR3 bases are TGTGCCAGCGGGGACAGGGTGGGTGCAGAA.

This clone was picked up a small number of times. Mouse names are used for the genes. The read ends 4 residues early relative to the CDR3; the germline J gene fills the gap. The chain carries TRBV13-2 and TRBJ2-7, with 12 bases aligning to TRBD2. With 5 bases clipped from V and 3 bases from J, the junction kept 3 bases outside the gene matches. Germline CDR1 reads NNHNN; CDR2 reads SYGAGS (reference sequence). The CDR3 extends over 14 amino acids. The CDR3 DNA, read in part, is TGTGCCAGCGGAGACTGGGGGGGCGTCTAT. It is translated as CASGDWGGVY. The entire CDR3 protein reads CASGDWGGVYEQYF.

This clone appeared a few times. These gene names are mouse names. The read ends 4 residues before the CDR3 terminus; that terminus is restored from the germline J gene. The V gene is TRBV5, the J gene TRBJ2-3; 10 nucleotides align to TRBD2. V lost 0 bases and J lost 0; bases outside the gene matches: 6. Germline CDR1 reads LGHNA; CDR2 reads YNLKQL (reference sequence). The CDR3 has 18 amino acids. The covered CDR3 bases are TGTGCCAGCAGCCAAGATCTGGACTGGGGGACTAGTGCAGAA. This sequence encodes CASSQDLDWGTSAE. The whole CDR3 protein is CASSQDLDWGTSAETLYF.

This clone turned up a few times. The gene names here belong to mouse. The read is 4 residues too short to cover the CDR3 end, so that end is filled in from the germline J gene. The chain is built from TRBV13-2 and TRBJ2-7, with 8 positions matching TRBD2. Germline values: CDR1 NNHNN, CDR2 SYGAGS (reference sequence). The CDR3 loop spans 14 amino acids. The part of the CDR3 DNA that was read is TGTGCCAGCGGTGATCCCTGGGGGGCTTAT. Amino acid sequence: CASGDPWGAY. The entire CDR3 protein is CASGDPWGAYEQYF.

Comment on this clone: These gene names are mouse names. This CDR3 reads CASTPGGGPQDTQYF. CDR3 bases read: TGTGCCAGCACTCCTGGGGGGGGTCCCCAAGAC. J is TRBJ2-5 and V is TRBV19; 9 nucleotides align to TRBD2. The read comes to an end 4 residues before the CDR3 does, leaving the germline J gene to fill in the end. Germline CDR1 FNHDT, CDR2 SITEND (reference sequence). CDR3 size: 15 residues. With 6 bases clipped from V and 2 bases from J, the junction kept 7 bases outside the gene matches.

Remarks on this clone: Gene and germline names: mouse. The read terminates 4 residues before the CDR3 end, so the remaining end is supplied by the germline J gene. J is TRBJ2-5 and V is TRBV31; 10 bases match TRBD2. Germline V gene lookup returns CDR1 GKSSPN and CDR2 SITVG. This CDR3 has 16 residues. V lost 0 bases and J lost 3; bases outside the gene matches: 6. The CDR3 protein is CAWSLPGLGRQDTQYF. Incomplete CDR3 DNA: TGTGCCTGGAGTCTACCGGGACTGGGGCGACAAGAC.

This clone was seen ten or more times. These gene names are mouse names. The sequence runs out 4 residues before the end of the CDR3; the remainder is reconstructed from the germline J gene. The chain couples TRBV13-1 to TRBJ2-2; 7 nucleotides line up with TRBD1. CDR1 and CDR2 (germline): NSHNY, SYGAGN. This CDR3 is built from 14 residues. Unmatched junction bases numbered 3, after V lost 6 bases and J lost 1 base. The sequenced part of the CDR3 DNA is TGTGCCAGCACCAGACAGGGAAACACCGGG. Amino acids: CASTRQGNTG. The entire CDR3 protein is CASTRQGNTGQLYF.

On this clone itself: The listed genes are named as in mouse. The read is 4 residues too short to cover the CDR3 end, so that end is filled in from the germline J gene. V is TRBV5 and J is TRBJ2-2; a weak D match, TRBD2 (6 bases). Trimming took 4 bases from V and 0 from J, leaving 15 bases between them. Germline V lookup: CDR1 LGHNA, CDR2 YNLKQL (reference sequence). The CDR3 consists of 17 residues. Here the CDR3 reads CASSLLTGDANTGQLYF. The DNA read from the CDR3 is TGTGCCAGCAGCCTCTTGACTGGCGATGCAAACACCGGG.

The sample holds a few counts of this clone. Each gene name is a mouse one. Read coverage stops 4 residues before the CDR3 terminus; the germline J gene supplies the remainder. The V gene is TRBV13-2, the J gene TRBJ2-7, with 9 bases fitting TRBD1. CDR1 and CDR2 from the germline V gene are NNHNN and SYGAGS (reference sequence). The CDR3 extends over 15 amino acids. The CDR3 is CASGDRRGQGYEQYF. CDR3 DNA, as far as it was read: TGTGCCAGCGGTGATAGGCGCGGACAGGGGTAT.

This clone was seen a few times. The gene names here belong to mouse. The read stops 4 residues short of the end of the CDR3; the missing end is completed from the germline J gene. The chain couples TRBV13-1 to TRBJ2-1; 8 positions agree with TRBD2. Germline values: CDR1 NSHNY, CDR2 SYGAGN. The CDR3 runs 15 residues. J gave up 3 bases and V 2 bases, and 4 bases lay outside the gene matches. The CDR3 here is CASSEMLGGYAEQFF. The sequenced CDR3 bases are TGTGCCAGCAGTGAGATGCTGGGGGGCTATGCT.

This clone occurred a few times. Germline and genes here are mouse. The read stops 4 residues short of the end of the CDR3; the missing end is completed from the germline J gene. V is TRBV1 and J is TRBJ2-5, with 9 positions matching TRBD1. This CDR3 spans 16 amino acids. J gave up 2 bases and V 4 bases, and 7 bases lay outside the gene matches. Germline-derived CDR1 and CDR2 are NSQYPW and LRSPGD (reference sequence). CDR3: CTCSVQGASGQDTQYF. The sequenced CDR3 bases are TGCACCTGCAGTGTACAGGGGGCGTCGGGCCAAGAC.

Regarding this clone: Genes and germline come from the mouse. The missing CDR3 end, 4 residues past where the read stops, is filled in from the germline J gene. The rearrangement uses TRBV13-3 and TRBJ1-1, with D possibly TRBD1 on 5 matching bases. The CDR3 is made up of 14 amino acids. CDR1 and CDR2 (germline): NNHDY, SYVADS. The V gene lost 4 bases and the J gene lost 0 bases, with 10 bases spanning the gap. The CDR3 is CASSPQGANTEVFF. CDR3 bases read: TGTGCCAGCAGTCCTCAGGGTGCAAACACA.

In its sample, this clone was seen a few times. The germline and genes are mouse ones. The sequence runs out 4 residues before the end of the CDR3; the remainder is reconstructed from the germline J gene. The rearrangement joins TRBV19 to TRBJ1-2; 9 positions agree with TRBD1. With 4 bases clipped from V and 0 bases from J, the junction kept 1 base outside the gene matches. CDR3 size: 14 residues. Germline values: CDR1 FNHDT, CDR2 SITEND (reference sequence). The CDR3 here is CASSGTGTNSDYTF. The DNA read from the CDR3 is TGTGCCAGCAGTGGGACAGGGACAAACTCC.

This clone was recorded a few times. The gene symbols are mouse symbols. This sample includes further DNA sequences coding for the same CDR3. CDR3 DNA (partial): TGTGCCAGCAGTCGGACAGGGGGCGACTATGCT. This gives the protein CASSRTGGDYA. The whole CDR3 protein is CASSRTGGDYAEQFF. The chain has TRBV13-1 and TRBJ2-1; 11 bases align to TRBD1. The read gets to within 4 residues of the CDR3 end, and the germline J gene fills in the rest. The CDR3 consists of 15 residues. Unmatched junction bases numbered 2, after V lost 4 bases and J lost 2 bases. CDR1 NSHNY and CDR2 SYGAGN come from the germline V gene.

Points on this clone: The listed genes are named as in mouse. The read finishes 4 residues shy of the CDR3 end, and the germline J gene is used to complete it. The sample contains more than one DNA sequence encoding this CDR3. J is TRBJ2-3 and V is TRBV13-1; 13 nucleotides line up with TRBD2. V trimming: 3 bases; J trimming: 0 bases; junction bases outside the gene matches: 1. Germline loops: CDR1 NSHNY, CDR2 SYGAGN. This CDR3 is built from 16 residues. The sequenced part of the CDR3 DNA is TGTGCCAGCAGTGCGGGACTGGGGGGGAGTGCAGAA. It yields the protein CASSAGLGGSAE. The entire CDR3 reads CASSAGLGGSAETLYF.

This clone was counted a few times. The germline and genes are mouse ones. The read ends 4 residues shy of where the CDR3 ends; the end is completed using the germline J gene. The chain is built from TRBV19 and TRBJ2-2, with 7 bases that match TRBD2. From germline, CDR1 is FNHDT and CDR2 SITEND (reference sequence). The CDR3 covers 16 residues. V trimming: 4 bases; J trimming: 2 bases; junction bases outside the gene matches: 8. CDR3 sequence reads: CASSLLDWVNTGQLYF. Partial CDR3 DNA: TGTGCCAGCAGTCTCCTCGACTGGGTCAACACCGGG. The entire variable domain, with the rest obtained from reference TRBV19 and TRBJ2-2, is as follows: GGIITQTPKFLIGQEGQKLTLKCQQNFNHDTMYWYRQDSGKGLRLIYYSITENDLQKGDLSEGYDASREKKSSFSLTVTSAQKNEMAVFLCASSLLDWVNTGQLYFGEGSKLTVL.

A note on this clone: Gene names follow the mouse nomenclature. The observed sequence ends 4 residues before the CDR3 terminus, with the missing tail filled in from the germline J gene. Other nucleotide sequences in the sample specify the same CDR3. The chain couples TRBV13-1 to TRBJ2-2, with D perhaps matching TRBD1 (7 bases). CDR3 size: 14 residues. Germline CDR1 NSHNY, CDR2 SYGAGN. The germline V and J ends were trimmed by 0 bases and 4 bases, with 7 bases remaining between them. The sequenced CDR3 bases are TGTGCCAGCAGTGATGAGGGGGCCACCGGG. Residues: CASSDEGATG. The CDR3 reads in full as CASSDEGATGQLYF.

This clone was detected a few times. Genes and germline come from the mouse. The sequenced fragment ends 4 residues before the CDR3 boundary, so the rest is inferred from the germline J gene. This same CDR3 is encoded by further DNA sequences in the sample. V gene TRBV13-3 combines with J gene TRBJ2-4; no firm D call. Trimming removed 3 bases at V and 1 base at J, with 3 bases between. Germline CDR1 NNHDY, CDR2 SYVADS. This CDR3 has 12 amino acids. CDR3 sequence: CASSVGQNTLYF. The CDR3 bases that were read are TGTGCCAGCAGTGTAGGTCAAAAC. The complete variable domain, with remaining parts taken from reference TRBV13-3 and TRBJ2-4, reads EAAVTQSPRSKVAVTGGKVTLSCHQTNNHDYMYWYRQDTGHGLRLIHYSYVADSTEKGDIPDGYKASRPSQENFSLILELASLSQTAVYFCASSVGQNTLYFGAGTRLSVL.

This clone turned up a few times. Genes here carry mouse names. The CDR3 extends 4 residues past the end of the read, so its final part is completed from the germline J gene. Other DNA variants within this sample encode the same CDR3. The chain combines TRBV13-1 with TRBJ2-1; D unresolved. The CDR3 consists of 14 residues. V lost 0 bases to trimming and J lost 1 base, with 5 bases between them. Germline lookup yields CDR1 NSHNY and CDR2 SYGAGN. The CDR3 bases that were read are TGTGCCAGCAGTGATGGTCAGAACTATGCT. The encoded protein is CASSDGQNYA. The entire CDR3 protein is CASSDGQNYAEQFF.

A word on this clone: Mouse germline and gene names are used. Read data end 4 residues before the CDR3 end; the end is taken from the germline J gene. Other nucleotide sequences from this sample produce the same CDR3. The chain uses TRBV13-1 and TRBJ2-5; TRBD2 matches at 10 bases. The germline gives CDR1 NSHNY, CDR2 SYGAGN. This CDR3 contains 15 residues. V lost 1 base, J lost 3 bases, and 2 bases stayed unmatched. The CDR3 reads CASSDRLGGQDTQYF. CDR3 DNA (partial): TGTGCCAGCAGTGATCGACTGGGGGGACAAGAC.